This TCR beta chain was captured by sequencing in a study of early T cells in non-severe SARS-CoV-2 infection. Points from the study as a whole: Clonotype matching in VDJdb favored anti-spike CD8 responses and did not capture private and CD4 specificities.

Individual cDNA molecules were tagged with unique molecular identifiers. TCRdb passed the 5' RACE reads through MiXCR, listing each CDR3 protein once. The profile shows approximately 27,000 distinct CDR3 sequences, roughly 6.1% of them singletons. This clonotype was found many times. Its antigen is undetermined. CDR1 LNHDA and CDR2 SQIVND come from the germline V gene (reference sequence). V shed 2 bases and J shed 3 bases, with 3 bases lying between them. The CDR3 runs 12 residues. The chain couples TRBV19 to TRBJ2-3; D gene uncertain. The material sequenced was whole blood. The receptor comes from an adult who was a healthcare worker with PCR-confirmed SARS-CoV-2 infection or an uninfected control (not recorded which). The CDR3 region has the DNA TGTGCCAGTAGTATAAGTACAGATACGCAGTATTTT. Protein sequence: CASSISTDTQYF. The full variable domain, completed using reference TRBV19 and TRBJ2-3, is DGGITQSPKYLFRKEGQNVTLSCEQNLNHDAMYWYRQDPGQGLRLIYYSQIVNDFQKGDIAEGYSVSREKKESFPLTVTSAQKNPTAFYLCASSISTDTQYFGPGTRLTVL.